What follows are 7 T cell receptor beta chains derived from one specimen sequenced in a study of cytomegalovirus exposure and HLA in healthy donors. Vbeta (60) and Jbeta (13) primers were used in the PCR. Assay used: immunoSEQ multiplex PCR; TCRdb lists only in-frame clones, some missing. In the table there are fewer than 110,000 clones, around four fifths of which are singletons. What was sequenced was PBMCs. The receptors stem from a man aged 30 to 45 in good health and CMV-seronegative.

The chain has TRBV25-1 and TRBJ2-3, with TRBD2 matching 12 bases. V lost 4 bases to trimming and J lost 7 bases; unmatched junction nucleotides: 9. The CDR3 loop spans 16 amino acids. CDR1 and CDR2 (germline): MGHDK, SYGVNS. CDR3 in amino acids: CASSAGLAGSQNTQYF. As DNA, the CDR3 is TGTGCCAGCAGTGCCGGACTAGCGGGAAGTCAAAATACGCAGTATTTT.

The chain links TRBV6-1 to TRBJ1-5; a possible D gene is TRBD1 (6 bases). CDR1 and CDR2 from the germline V gene are MNHNS and SASEGT. The CDR3 spans 12 residues. V gave up 6 bases and J gave up 7 bases, with 10 bases separating them. CDR3 nucleotides: TGTGCCAGCAGGCCAGGGGACCAGCCCCAGCATTTT. It specifies CASRPGDQPQHF.

The chain combines TRBV9 with TRBJ1-1; 7 bases match TRBD1. This CDR3 region has 14 residues. In germline, CDR1 is SGDLS, CDR2 YYNGEE. Germline trimming cut 2 bases from V and 5 bases from J; bases unmatched to any gene: 6. The CDR3 sequence is CASSVLTDRTEAFF. CDR3 DNA: TGTGCCAGCAGCGTCCTAACGGACAGGACTGAAGCTTTCTTT.

The J gene is TRBJ1-1, the V gene TRBV19, with TRBD1 identical over 9 bases. V was clipped by 6 bases and J by 4 bases; unmatched bases: 6. This CDR3 is 14 amino acids long. CDR1 and CDR2 from the germline V gene are LNHDA and SQIVND (reference sequence). CDR3 in DNA: TGTGCCAGTAGACCACAGGGGGCCAGCACTGAAGCTTTCTTT. This encodes CASRPQGASTEAFF.

This rearrangement joins TRBV27 to TRBJ1-5; tentative D call: TRBD1 (6 bases). Germline values: CDR1 MNHEY, CDR2 SMNVEV (reference sequence). V was pared by 5 bases and J by 6 bases, with 17 bases between. This CDR3 is built from 15 residues. Here the CDR3 reads CASSQSRGGSQPQHF. The DNA for the CDR3 is TGTGCCAGCAGTCAGTCAAGGGGGGGCAGTCAGCCCCAGCATTTT.

The V gene is TRBV19, the J gene TRBJ2-5, with 7 bases lining up with TRBD2. V shed 6 bases, J shed 5 bases, and the junction held 18 bases outside the gene matches. The CDR3 loop spans 17 amino acids. Germline CDR1 reads LNHDA; CDR2 reads SQIVND (reference sequence). The CDR3 nucleotides read TGTGCCAGTAGATCTCCCGGGGGGACGGGGAAGATGGAGACCCAGTACTTC. This translates into CASRSPGGTGKMETQYF.

V is TRBV19 and J is TRBJ1-2; the D gene is possibly TRBD1 (6 bases). This CDR3 spans 12 amino acids. In germline, CDR1 is LNHDA, CDR2 SQIVND (reference sequence). Trimming cost V 9 bases and J 8 bases, with 16 bases left between them. This chain's CDR3 is CASAGADWGYTF. The CDR3 region has the DNA TGTGCCAGCGCAGGGGCTGACTGGGGCTACACCTTC.